This T cell receptor beta chain was recorded in a study of T cell responses to AZD1222 COVID-19 vaccine. Across the study: Pooling covered second doses at about 4 or about 12 weeks.

Profiled with immunoSEQ multiplex PCR; TCRdb holds only in-frame clones, not every one. The sample comprises approximately 73,000 clones, roughly 82% of which are singletons, and about 3% rests with the top ten. About this clone itself: As yet, its antigen is unknown.

General study points: Among the donors, most were white British and more were female, and clonal diversity was possibly underestimated. Spike-specific TCR repertoires showed rising breadth and depth after two AZD1222 doses. Only 5 to 7 AZD1222 recipients were seropositive at baseline.

The receptor comes from an adult in good health. The sequencing here drew on peripheral blood, taken on day 0 of AZD1222 vaccination.

Here the CDR3 DNA reads TGTGCCAGCAAACAGACAGGGGACGTCCACGAGCAGTACTTC. Protein: CASKQTGDVHEQYF. The rearrangement links TRBV2 to TRBJ2-7, with 8 bases that match TRBD1. CDR1 is SNHLY and CDR2 is FYNNEI in the germline V gene. This CDR3 is 14 amino acids long. V trimming: 7 bases; J trimming: 5 bases; junction bases outside the gene matches: 10.